This TCR beta chain was obtained from a study of T cells in Graves' hyperthyroidism and ophthalmopathy. Study in general: Peripheral blood specimens were obtained at initial diagnosis, prior to any treatment. Overall study findings and caveats: The blood repertoire included most of the expanded thyroid clonotypes above 0.001.

Every diagnosis used clinical symptoms, serum thyroxine and TRAb, thyroid ultrasound and orbital computed tomography. Ten or more counts support this clonotype. The target antigen is unknown. TCR beta CDR3 region amplification was performed from RNA transcripts. HTBI primers were the set used in a first-round RT-PCR of the TCR CDR3. MiXCR was run by TCRdb on the multiplex PCR reads, yielding one entry per CDR3 protein. The table shows a few hundred thousand distinct CDR3 sequences, with approximately 15% occurring only once. The CDR3 length is 14 residues. The V segment lost 5 bases and the J segment 6 bases; nucleotides outside the gene matches: 7.

The TCR originated in a woman younger than 30 with Graves' hyperthyroidism. The chain is built from TRBV12-3 or TRBV12-4 and TRBJ1-2, with TRBD1 identical over 9 bases. Specimen: blood. The CDR3 DNA reads TGTGCCAGCAGTAACTCCGGGACAGGGCATGGCTACACCTTC. It yields the protein CASSNSGTGHGYTF.